Following are 20 T cell receptor beta chains from one sample sequenced in a study of spatial heterogeneity in lung cancer. Findings and limits, study-wide: One measure, the expanded intratumoral alpha and beta TCR count, tracked tumor mutation counts.

Their cognate antigens are unknown. Indicated time point: sample taken at primary tumor resection. TCRdb reprocessed the 5' RACE reads with MiXCR, giving one entry per CDR3 protein. The sample contains about 13,000 distinct CDR3 sequences, approximately 2.9% of which appear only once. Here the sequenced sample was lung tumor tissue, taken at surgery. These receptor sequences come from a male donor with early-stage non-small cell lung cancer.

This sequence joins TRBV11-2 and TRBJ2-7; no definite D call. Per the germline V gene, CDR1 is SGHAT and CDR2 is FQNNGV. The CDR3 covers 14 residues. Trimming cost V 1 base and J 0 bases, with 7 bases left between them. For the CDR3, the DNA is TGTGCCAGCAGCTTAGGACAACTCTCCTACGAGCAGTACTTC. Protein sequence: CASSLGQLSYEQYF.

This clonotype has ten or more counts. CDR3 amino acids: CASSDPNTEAFF. In DNA form, the CDR3 reads TGTGCCAGCAGTGACCCGAACACTGAAGCTTTCTTT. The chain is built from TRBV2 and TRBJ1-1; D unresolved. Trimming removed 3 bases from V and 1 base from J, with 3 bases in between. Germline CDR1 is SNHLY and CDR2 is FYNNEI. This CDR3 contains 12 residues.

In this sample, this clonotype turned up many times. The CDR3 region is CASISGTFTGELFF. As DNA, the CDR3 is TGTGCCAGTATCTCCGGGACTTTCACCGGGGAGCTGTTTTTT. This chain uses TRBV19 with TRBJ2-2; D is perhaps TRBD2 (6 bases). Trimming took 7 bases from V and 4 from J, leaving 13 bases between them. This CDR3 region has 14 residues. CDR1 and CDR2 from the germline V gene are LNHDA and SQIVND (reference sequence).

In this sample, this clonotype is medium-sized. The chain combines TRBV14 with TRBJ2-7, with 12 bases that match TRBD2. There are 15 residues in the CDR3. V was pared by 6 bases and J by 1 base, with 4 bases of the junction left unmatched. The germline gives CDR1 SGHDN, CDR2 FVKESK. CDR3: CASSFGLAGSYEQYF. The CDR3 DNA reads as TGTGCCAGCAGTTTCGGACTAGCGGGGTCCTACGAGCAGTACTTC.

This clonotype was detected many times. The chain recombines TRBV29-1 with TRBJ2-5, with 10 bases lining up with TRBD1. Germline V gives CDR1 SQVTM, CDR2 ANQGSEA. V lost 5 bases to trimming and J lost 5 bases; unmatched junction nucleotides: 2. The CDR3 has 12 amino acids. The CDR3 DNA sequence: TGCAGCGTTTCGGGACAGGGGGAGACCCAGTACTTC. This gives the protein CSVSGQGETQYF. Using reference TRBV29-1 and TRBJ2-5 for the parts outside the CDR3, the full variable domain is SAVISQKPSRDICQRGTSLTIQCQVDSQVTMMFWYRQQPGQSLTLIATANQGSEATYESGFVIDKFPISRPNLTFSTLTVSNMSPEDSSIYLCSVSGQGETQYFGPGTRLLVL.

This clonotype was seen repeatedly, ten times or more. The V and J genes are TRBV10-2 and TRBJ2-1; perhaps TRBD1 as D (5 bases). CDR3 length equals 13 residues. Germline assignment: CDR1 WSHSY and CDR2 SAAADI. V was cut by 10 bases and J by 6 bases, with 16 bases left in between. CDR3 loop: CAILLGAGNEQFF. The CDR3 nucleotides are TGCGCCATCTTACTTGGGGCCGGCAATGAGCAGTTCTTC.

This clonotype is labeled medium-sized (0.01 to 0.1%). J is TRBJ2-1 and V is TRBV28; 9 bases line up with TRBD1. Germline CDR1 is MDHEN and CDR2 is SYDVKM. The CDR3 consists of 16 residues. Trimming took 4 bases from V and 4 from J; bases not matched to a gene: 8. The CDR3 nucleotides read TGTGCCAGCAGTTCCCGGTGGGGACAGGGATACAATGAGCAGTTCTTC. Translated: CASSSRWGQGYNEQFF. The full variable domain, completed using reference TRBV28 and TRBJ2-1, is DVKVTQSSRYLVKRTGEKVFLECVQDMDHENMFWYRQDPGLGLRLIYFSYDVKMKEKGDIPEGYSVSREKKERFSLILESASTNQTSMYLCASSSRWGQGYNEQFFGPGTRLTVL.

This clonotype has at least ten counts. The genes are TRBV5-1 and TRBJ2-1, with 13 bases aligning to TRBD2. The trim removed 3 bases at V and 16 bases at J, leaving 7 bases unmatched. This CDR3 contains 13 residues. The germline V gene encodes CDR1 SGHRS and CDR2 YFSETQ. DNA for the CDR3: TGCGCCAGCAGCTCGGGACTAGCGGGGTATCCCTTCTTC. Protein product: CASSSGLAGYPFF.

This clonotype is labeled medium-sized. The chain is built from TRBV9 and TRBJ2-3, with D perhaps matching TRBD1 (6 bases). The CDR3 runs to 15 residues. Germline V lookup: CDR1 SGDLS, CDR2 YYNGEE. Deletions cut 0 bases from V and 6 bases from J, with 14 bases between. CDR3 DNA sequence: TGTGCCAGCAGCGTAGGAGCAGGGGAACTGGATACGCAGTATTTT. It is translated as CASSVGAGELDTQYF.

Only a few counts were recorded for this clonotype. This may arise from a read error, as a much more abundant clone is one base away. The chain links TRBV10-3 to TRBJ1-6, with D unclear. The V gene's germline CDR1 is ENHRY and CDR2 SYGVKD. The CDR3 consists of 15 residues. CDR3 in DNA: TGTGCCATCAGTGAGTCGAACAGCCGAGATTCACCCCTCAACTTT. As protein: CAISESNSRDSPLNF.

The table lists this clonotype with many counts. The chain links TRBV28 to TRBJ1-3, with TRBD1 matching 8 bases. The junction had 17 bases not matched to a gene; V was cut back by 6 bases and J by 1 base. Germline V gene sequence: CDR1 MDHEN, CDR2 SYDVKM. The length of the CDR3 is 19 residues. The CDR3 region is CASSPTGPRTGRSGNTIYF. The CDR3 DNA follows: TGTGCCAGCAGCCCTACCGGACCGCGGACAGGGCGATCTGGAAACACCATATATTTT.

This clonotype has at least ten counts. This chain links TRBV19 with TRBJ2-3, with TRBD2 matching over 13 bases. Trimming removed 0 bases from V and 12 bases from J; junction bases left unmatched: 6. Per the germline V gene, CDR1 is LNHDA and CDR2 is SQIVND (reference sequence). This CDR3 is built from 15 residues. In nucleotides, the CDR3 is TGTGCCAGTAGTATAGATCGGACTAGCGGGAGTTTTCAGTATTTT. This encodes CASSIDRTSGSFQYF.

This clonotype has ten or more counts. The chain couples TRBV7-9 to TRBJ2-5; possible D gene TRBD1, 6 bases. Trimming took 1 base from V and 0 from J, leaving 9 bases between them. Looked up from germline, CDR1 is SEHNR and CDR2 is FQNEAQ (reference sequence). The CDR3 length is 15 residues. Written as DNA, the CDR3 is TGTGCCAGCAGCTTAGTGGGACACCACCAAGAGACCCAGTACTTC. The encoded protein is CASSLVGHHQETQYF.

This clonotype was recorded many times. CDR3 protein: CASSLGEETQYF. The CDR3 DNA sequence: TGCGCCAGCAGCTTGGGGGAAGAGACCCAGTACTTC. The chain employs TRBV5-1 and TRBJ2-5; no clear D. CDR3 size: 12 residues. Between the trimmed V and J ends, which lost 0 bases and 3 bases, there was a span of 3 bases. Germline V gives CDR1 SGHRS, CDR2 YFSETQ. Drawing the rest from reference TRBV5-1 and TRBJ2-5, the complete variable domain is KAGVTQTPRYLIKTRGQQVTLSCSPISGHRSVSWYQQTPGQGLQFLFEYFSETQRNKGNFPGRFSGRQFSNSRSEMNVSTLELGDSALYLCASSLGEETQYFGPGTRLLVL.

About this clonotype itself: Given a much more abundant clone one base away, this may be a read error. The chain is built from TRBV10-2 and TRBJ1-2, with 12 nucleotides matching TRBD1. Germline loops: CDR1 WSHSY, CDR2 SAAADI. The CDR3 contains 14 residues. In nucleotides, the CDR3 is TGCGCCAGCAGCACCGGGACAGGGGGCAATGGCGACAACTTC. Its translation: CASSTGTGGNGDNF.

This clonotype has a count of ten or more. The chain employs TRBV7-2 and TRBJ2-3; D not certain. Germline V gene data show CDR1 as SGHTA and CDR2 as FQGNSA. The CDR3 has 13 residues. Trimming removed 7 bases from V and 8 bases from J, with 16 bases in between. The CDR3 bases are TGTGCCAGCACGGCGATCCGGTGGAGTACGCAGTATTTT. Amino acids: CASTAIRWSTQYF.

Details on this clonotype: This sequence may be a read error, since a much larger clone differs from it by one base. The gene calls are TRBV13 and TRBJ1-1; 8 positions match TRBD1. After removal of 3 bases from V and 11 bases from J, the junction contained 14 bases not matched to a gene. The CDR3 covers 15 residues. Per the germline V gene, CDR1 is PRHDT and CDR2 is FYEKMQ (reference sequence). CDR3 DNA sequence: TGTGCCAGCAGCTTTTACCGGACAGGGAGGAGCGAGGCTTTCTTT. Amino acid sequence: CASSFYRTGRSEAFF.

At least ten counts were recorded for this clonotype. The DNA of the CDR3 is TGTGCCTGGAGTATAATCAGGACGGCGAATTCACCCCTCCACTTT. This sequence encodes CAWSIIRTANSPLHF. This chain joins TRBV30 and TRBJ1-6; D not certain. This CDR3 has 15 amino acids. Germline assignment: CDR1 GTSNPN and CDR2 SVGIG (reference sequence). Trimming took off 2 bases at V and 7 bases at J, with 15 bases between the two ends.

This clonotype was seen repeatedly, ten times or more. V usage is TRBV4-3 and J usage is TRBJ2-3, with TRBD2 matching 10 bases. The CDR3 covers 17 residues. Unmatched junction bases numbered 10, after V lost 4 bases and J lost 3 bases. CDR1 and CDR2 (germline): LGHNA, YSLEER. CDR3: CASSRAWASGGTDTQYF. As DNA, the CDR3 is TGCGCCAGCAGCCGCGCCTGGGCTAGCGGGGGAACAGATACGCAGTATTTT.

By sample fraction, this clonotype is medium-sized. The DNA for the CDR3 is TGTGCCACCAGCAGAGTCGCCGGGACAGGGGGCCACACCGGGGAGCTGTTTTTT. Its translation: CATSRVAGTGGHTGELFF. This chain connects TRBV15 to TRBJ2-2; 12 bases match TRBD1. This CDR3 is built from 18 residues. CDR1 is LNHNV, CDR2 YYDKDF, per germline (reference sequence). Germline trimming cut 1 base from V and 3 bases from J; bases unmatched to any gene: 6.